The clone carrying this T cell receptor (beta chain) has a count of ten or more. Its antigen is currently unknown. The CDR3 totals 12 residues. V lost 5 bases to trimming and J lost 8 bases, with 10 bases between them. Germline V gene sequence: CDR1 SGHTA, CDR2 FQGNSA. This sample is drawn from a study of neurological immune-mediated disorders. By 5'RACE with 10-nucleotide random UMIs, the cDNA was made. MiXCR, run by TCRdb on the 5' RACE reads, gives a single entry per CDR3 protein. The sample gives some 61,000 distinct CDR3 sequences, roughly 3.9% of which show up once; about 1.5% is in the top ten. The study, taken as a whole, reports: Phylogenetic grouping placed 18 of 34 multiple sclerosis patients' repertoires in one related-CDR3 cluster, a possible signature. In HTLV-1-associated myelopathy, TCR clonal expansion was greatest, whereas multiple sclerosis had the least, falling below healthy controls.

Source material: PBMCs. This receptor was taken from a man aged 25 to 40 with multiple sclerosis. The chain joins TRBV7-2 to TRBJ2-1; no reliable D call. In DNA form, the CDR3 reads TGTGCCAGCAGCGAAGTGCACGATGAGCAGTTCTTC. Its protein is CASSEVHDEQFF.